This TCR beta chain comes out of a study of blood T cell repertoires in COVID-19. This clone turned up a few times. Clones were read by immunoSEQ multiplex PCR, and TCRdb kept only the in-frame ones, dropping some. Found here are about 95,000 clones, less than 85% of them singletons; the top ten hold approximately 22%. Trimming took off 3 bases at V and 3 bases at J, with 12 bases between the two ends. Germline loops: CDR1 MNHEY, CDR2 SMNVEV (reference sequence). There are 15 residues in the CDR3. The chain combines TRBV27 with TRBJ1-3; D is unresolved. The TCR sequence derives from a human donor in a cohort sampled during active COVID-19. Sequenced input: peripheral blood. CDR3 sequence: CASSLPLAHGNTIYF. CDR3 bases: TGTGCCAGCAGTTTGCCCCTAGCACATGGAAACACCATATATTTT.